The T cell receptor (beta chain) described here comes from a study of T-cell memory formation after mild COVID-19. Study context: For the most part, TCR clusters were specific to one donor.

The germline gives CDR1 SGHRS, CDR2 YFSETQ. The CDR3 has 14 amino acids. V dropped 4 bases and J dropped 3 bases, with 13 bases sitting between them. Study findings and constraints: The study found contracting CD4+ clones mainly in CM and EM and contracting CD8+ clones in EMRA.

It was 5'RACE with constant-segment primers that produced the TCR alpha and TCR beta cDNA libraries, which carried sample barcodes and UMIs. Using its own MiXCR run on the 5' RACE reads, TCRdb lists one record per CDR3 protein. The sample carries under 150,000 distinct CDR3 sequences, approximately 22% recorded once. Concerning this clonotype: Its antigen is not known.

V gene TRBV5-1 combines with J gene TRBJ1-2; D not resolved. What was sequenced was PBMCs or a T cell subset sorted from them (not recorded which). The clonotype originates from a man aged 18 to 29 who had mild COVID-19 (a few samples of this study predate the infection). Cell type and time point are not known. The CDR3 sequence: CASSPAGEYYGYTF. The CDR3 DNA sequence: TGCGCCAGCAGCCCGGCTGGAGAATACTATGGCTACACCTTC.